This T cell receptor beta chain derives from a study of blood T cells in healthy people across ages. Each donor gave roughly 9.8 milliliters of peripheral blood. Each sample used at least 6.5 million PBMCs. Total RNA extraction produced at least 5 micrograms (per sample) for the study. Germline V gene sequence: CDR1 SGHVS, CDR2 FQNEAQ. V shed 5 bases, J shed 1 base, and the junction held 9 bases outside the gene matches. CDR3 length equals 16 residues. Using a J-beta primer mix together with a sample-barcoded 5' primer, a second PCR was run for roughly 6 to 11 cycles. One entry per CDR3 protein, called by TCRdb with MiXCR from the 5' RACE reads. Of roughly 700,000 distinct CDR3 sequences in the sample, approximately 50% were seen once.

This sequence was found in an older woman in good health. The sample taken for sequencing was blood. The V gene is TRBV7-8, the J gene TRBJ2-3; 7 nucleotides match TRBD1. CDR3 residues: CASSPETGPRTDTQYF. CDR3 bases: TGTGCCAGCAGCCCGGAGACAGGGCCCCGCACAGATACGCAGTATTTT.